This T cell receptor (beta chain) was obtained from a study of T cell responses to AZD1222 COVID-19 vaccine. Per the germline V gene, CDR1 is LGHNA and CDR2 is YSLEER. The CDR3 covers 17 residues. Trimming removed 5 bases from V and 1 base from J, with 17 bases in between. Libraries were prepared by immunoSEQ multiplex PCR; TCRdb keeps only in-frame clonotypes and omits some of them. There are roughly 180,000 clones in the sample; 90% to 95% occur only once, and 1% to 1.5% lies in the top ten. The chain recombines TRBV4-3 with TRBJ2-2; a possible D gene is TRBD2 (6 bases). The source was peripheral blood, collected 28 days after the second AZD1222 dose. The sequence was collected from an adult who received the AZD1222 COVID-19 vaccine. This chain's CDR3 is CASSKVTSLLNTGELFF. CDR3 nucleotide sequence: TGCGCCAGCAGCAAAGTTACTAGCCTGCTGAACACCGGGGAGCTGTTTTTT.